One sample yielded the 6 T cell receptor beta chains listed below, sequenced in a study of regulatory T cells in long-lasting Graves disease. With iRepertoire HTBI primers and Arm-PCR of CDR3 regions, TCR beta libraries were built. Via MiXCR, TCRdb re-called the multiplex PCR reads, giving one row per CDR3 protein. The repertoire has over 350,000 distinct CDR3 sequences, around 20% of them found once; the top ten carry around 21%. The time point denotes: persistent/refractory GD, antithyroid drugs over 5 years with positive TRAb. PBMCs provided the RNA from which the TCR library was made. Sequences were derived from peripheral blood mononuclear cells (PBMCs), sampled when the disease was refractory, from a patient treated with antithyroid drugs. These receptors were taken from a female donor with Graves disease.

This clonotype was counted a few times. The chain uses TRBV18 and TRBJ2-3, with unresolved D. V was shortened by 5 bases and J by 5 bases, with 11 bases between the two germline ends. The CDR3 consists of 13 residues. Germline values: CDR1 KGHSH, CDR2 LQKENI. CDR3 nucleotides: TGTGCCAGCTCAAGGATTTCAAGAGATACGCAGTATTTT. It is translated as CASSRISRDTQYF.

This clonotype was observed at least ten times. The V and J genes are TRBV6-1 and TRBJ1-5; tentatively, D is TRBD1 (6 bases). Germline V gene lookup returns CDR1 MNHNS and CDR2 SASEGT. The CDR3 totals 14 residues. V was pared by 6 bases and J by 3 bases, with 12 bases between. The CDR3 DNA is TGTGCCAGCAGATCCGGACAGTTCAATCAGCCCCAGCATTTT. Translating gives CASRSGQFNQPQHF.

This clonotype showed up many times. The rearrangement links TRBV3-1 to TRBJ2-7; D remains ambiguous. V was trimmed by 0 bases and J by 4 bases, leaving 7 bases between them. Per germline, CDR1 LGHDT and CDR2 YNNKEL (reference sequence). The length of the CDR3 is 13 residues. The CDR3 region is CASSQDWAYEQYF. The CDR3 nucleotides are TGTGCCAGCAGCCAAGATTGGGCGTACGAGCAGTACTTC.

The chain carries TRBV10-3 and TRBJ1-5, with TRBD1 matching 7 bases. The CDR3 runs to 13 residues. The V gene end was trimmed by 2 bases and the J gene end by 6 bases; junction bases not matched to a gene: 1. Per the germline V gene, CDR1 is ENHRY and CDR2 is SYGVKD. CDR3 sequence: CAISETGVQPQHF. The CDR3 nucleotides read TGTGCCATCAGTGAGACAGGGGTTCAGCCCCAGCATTTT.

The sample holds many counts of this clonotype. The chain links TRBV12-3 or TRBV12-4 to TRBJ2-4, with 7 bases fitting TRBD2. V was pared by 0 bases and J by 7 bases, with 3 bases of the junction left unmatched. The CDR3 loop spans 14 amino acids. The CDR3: CASSLALGGNIQYF. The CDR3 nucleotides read TGTGCCAGCAGTTTAGCGTTGGGGGGGAACATTCAGTACTTC.

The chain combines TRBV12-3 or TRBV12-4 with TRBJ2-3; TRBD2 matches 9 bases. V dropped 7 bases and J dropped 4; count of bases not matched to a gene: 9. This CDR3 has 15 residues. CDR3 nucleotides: TGTGCCAGCACGGGGACTAGCCTAAAGGCAGATACGCAGTATTTT. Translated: CASTGTSLKADTQYF.